This T cell receptor (beta chain) originates from a study of cytomegalovirus exposure and HLA in healthy donors. Study-level background: In terms of ancestry, the Caucasian-associated cluster contained roughly 80% of the roughly 400 genotyped donors. General study findings and limits: Accurate predictions that matched the HLA-A and HLA-B alleles of most subjects were reportedly made from TCR beta sequences.

The V segment lost 4 bases and the J segment 7 bases; nucleotides outside the gene matches: 8. The V gene's germline CDR1 is SNHLY and CDR2 FYNNEI. The CDR3 runs to 14 residues. Concerning this clone itself: The antigen is undetermined.

Primers for the PCR totalled 60 Vbeta and 13 Jbeta. Sequencing was performed with immunoSEQ multiplex PCR; in TCRdb, only in-frame clones are kept and a portion is missing. The sample lists about 40,000 clones, roughly three quarters seen once, with roughly 3.9% in the top ten. V usage is TRBV2 and J usage is TRBJ1-2, with 8 bases lining up with TRBD1. The sequenced sample was PBMCs. The receptor comes from a man aged 35 to 55 in good health and CMV-seronegative. CDR3 loop: CASSVDREAGGYTF. The DNA of the CDR3 is TGTGCCAGCAGTGTGGACAGGGAGGCCGGTGGCTACACCTTC.